This record concerns one T cell receptor (beta chain) sequence. Its antigen is currently unknown. CDR1 SEHNR and CDR2 FQNEAQ come from the germline V gene (reference sequence). V lost 1 base and J lost 0, with 9 bases in between. This CDR3 contains 15 residues. The authors amplified TCR beta CDR3 regions, and they did so from RNA transcripts for repertoire sequencing. Second-round multiplex PCR followed a first-round RT-PCR using HTBI primers. MiXCR, run by TCRdb on the multiplex PCR reads, gives a single entry per CDR3 protein. The table records a few hundred thousand distinct CDR3 sequences, more than 20% of them present only once. This specimen belongs to a study of Graves' ophthalmopathy and Graves' hyperthyroidism. Study findings and constraints: Its predictions of ophthalmopathy progression gave the model roughly 71% sensitivity and about 72% specificity.

V gene TRBV7-9 combines with J gene TRBJ1-2; D is uncertain. The TCR was taken from a woman aged 18-35 years with stable Graves' hyperthyroidism. The sequenced sample consisted of peripheral blood. DNA for the CDR3: TGTGCCAGCAGCTTAGGGACCTTGACTAACTATGGCTACACCTTC. The encoded protein is CASSLGTLTNYGYTF.